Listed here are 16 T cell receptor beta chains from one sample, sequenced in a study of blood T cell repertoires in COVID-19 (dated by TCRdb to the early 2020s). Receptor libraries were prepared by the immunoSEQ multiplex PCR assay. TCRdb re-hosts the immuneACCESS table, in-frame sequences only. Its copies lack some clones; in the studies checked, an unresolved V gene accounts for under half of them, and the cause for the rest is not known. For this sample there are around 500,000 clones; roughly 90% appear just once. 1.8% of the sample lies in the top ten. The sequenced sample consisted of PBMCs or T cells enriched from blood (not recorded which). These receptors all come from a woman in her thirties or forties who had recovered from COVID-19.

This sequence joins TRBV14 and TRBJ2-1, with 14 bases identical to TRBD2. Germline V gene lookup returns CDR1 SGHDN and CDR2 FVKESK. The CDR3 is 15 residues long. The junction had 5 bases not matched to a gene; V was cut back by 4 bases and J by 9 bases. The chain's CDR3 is CASSPGLAGGGEQFF. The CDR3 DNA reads TGTGCCAGCAGCCCAGGACTAGCGGGAGGTGGTGAGCAGTTCTTC.

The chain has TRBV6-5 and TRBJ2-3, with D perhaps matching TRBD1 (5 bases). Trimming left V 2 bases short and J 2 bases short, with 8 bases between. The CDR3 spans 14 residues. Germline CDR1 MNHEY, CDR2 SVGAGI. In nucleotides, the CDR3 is TGTGCCAGCAGTTACCGGACACACACAGATACGCAGTATTTT. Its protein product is CASSYRTHTDTQYF.

CDR3 region: CASSFLRLAVSHEQFF. The CDR3 DNA sequence: TGTGCCAGCAGCTTTCTACGACTAGCGGTGTCCCATGAGCAGTTCTTC. J is TRBJ2-1 and V is TRBV13; 9 bases map to TRBD2. The trim removed 3 bases at V and 8 bases at J, leaving 11 bases unmatched. The CDR3 contains 16 residues. Germline CDR1 is PRHDT and CDR2 is FYEKMQ (reference sequence). The variable domain in full, completed from reference TRBV13 and TRBJ2-1, reads AAGVIQSPRHLIKEKRETATLKCYPIPRHDTVYWYQQGPGQDPQFLISFYEKMQSDKGSIPDRFSAQQFSDYHSELNMSSLELGDSALYFCASSFLRLAVSHEQFFGPGTRLTVL.

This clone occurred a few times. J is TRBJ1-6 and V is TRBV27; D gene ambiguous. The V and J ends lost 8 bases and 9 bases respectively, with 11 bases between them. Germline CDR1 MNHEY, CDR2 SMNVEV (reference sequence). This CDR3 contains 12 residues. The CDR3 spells CASGRGISPLHF. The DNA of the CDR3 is TGTGCCAGCGGTAGAGGGATTTCACCCCTCCACTTT.

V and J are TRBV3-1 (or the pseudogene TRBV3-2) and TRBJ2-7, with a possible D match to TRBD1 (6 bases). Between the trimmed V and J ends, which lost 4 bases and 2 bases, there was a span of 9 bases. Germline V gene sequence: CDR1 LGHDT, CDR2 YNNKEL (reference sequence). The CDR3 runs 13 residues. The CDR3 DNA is TGTGCCAGCAGCCCGGACAGTCCCTACGAGCAGTACTTC. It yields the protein CASSPDSPYEQYF.

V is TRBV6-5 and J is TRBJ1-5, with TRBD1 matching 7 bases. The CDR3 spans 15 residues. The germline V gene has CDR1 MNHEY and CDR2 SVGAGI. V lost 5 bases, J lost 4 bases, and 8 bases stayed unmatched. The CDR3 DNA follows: TGTGCCAGCAGTCTGTCAGGGGGGATTAATCAGCCCCAGCATTTT. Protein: CASSLSGGINQPQHF.

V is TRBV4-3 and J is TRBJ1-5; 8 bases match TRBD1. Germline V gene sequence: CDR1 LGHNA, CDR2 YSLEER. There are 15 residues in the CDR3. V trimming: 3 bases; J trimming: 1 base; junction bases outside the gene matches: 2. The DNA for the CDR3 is TGCGCCAGCAGCCACGACAGGGGAAGCAATCAGCCCCAGCATTTT. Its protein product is CASSHDRGSNQPQHF.

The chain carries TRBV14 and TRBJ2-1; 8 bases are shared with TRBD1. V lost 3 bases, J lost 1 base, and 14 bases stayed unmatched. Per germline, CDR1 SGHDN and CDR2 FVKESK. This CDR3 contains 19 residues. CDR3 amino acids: CASSQRVIPGGASYNEQFF. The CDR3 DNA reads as TGTGCCAGCAGCCAGAGGGTAATACCAGGGGGCGCGTCCTACAATGAGCAGTTCTTC. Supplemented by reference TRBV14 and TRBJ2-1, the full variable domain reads EAGVTQFPSHSVIEKGQTVTLRCDPISGHDNLYWYRRVMGKEIKFLLHFVKESKQDESGMPNNRFLAERTGGTYSTLKVQPAELEDSGVYFCASSQRVIPGGASYNEQFFGPGTRLTVL.

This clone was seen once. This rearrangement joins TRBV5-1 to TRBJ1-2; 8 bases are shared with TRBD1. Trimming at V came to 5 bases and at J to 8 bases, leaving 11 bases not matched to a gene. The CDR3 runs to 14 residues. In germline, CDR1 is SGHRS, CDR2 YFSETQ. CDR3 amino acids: CASRPSLTGEGYTF. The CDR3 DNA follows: TGCGCCAGCAGGCCCAGCCTGACAGGGGAGGGCTACACCTTC.

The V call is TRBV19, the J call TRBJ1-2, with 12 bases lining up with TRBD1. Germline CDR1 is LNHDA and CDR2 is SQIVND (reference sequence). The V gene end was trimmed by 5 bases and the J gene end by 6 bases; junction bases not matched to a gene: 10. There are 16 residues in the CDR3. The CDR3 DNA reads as TGTGCCAGTAGTCGGACGTACGGGACAGGGGGCGATGGCTACACCTTC. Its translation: CASSRTYGTGGDGYTF.

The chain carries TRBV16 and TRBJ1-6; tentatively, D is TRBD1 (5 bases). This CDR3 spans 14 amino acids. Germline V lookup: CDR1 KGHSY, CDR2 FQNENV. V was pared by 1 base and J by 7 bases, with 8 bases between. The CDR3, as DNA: TGTGCCAGCAGCCAATTGACAGCCAATTCACCCCTCCACTTT. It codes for CASSQLTANSPLHF.

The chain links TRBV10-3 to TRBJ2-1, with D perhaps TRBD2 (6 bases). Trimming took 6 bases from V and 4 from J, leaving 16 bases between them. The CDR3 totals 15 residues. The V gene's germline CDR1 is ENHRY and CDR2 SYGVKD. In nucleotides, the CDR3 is TGTGCCATCAGCGCACCTGGGACTGCTTACAATGAGCAGTTCTTC. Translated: CAISAPGTAYNEQFF.

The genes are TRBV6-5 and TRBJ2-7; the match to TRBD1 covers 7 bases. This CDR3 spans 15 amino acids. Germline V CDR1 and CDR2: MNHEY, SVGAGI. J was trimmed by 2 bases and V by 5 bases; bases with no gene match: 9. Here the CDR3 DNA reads TGTGCCAGCAGTCCGCGACAGGGTTTAACCTACGAGCAGTACTTC. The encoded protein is CASSPRQGLTYEQYF.

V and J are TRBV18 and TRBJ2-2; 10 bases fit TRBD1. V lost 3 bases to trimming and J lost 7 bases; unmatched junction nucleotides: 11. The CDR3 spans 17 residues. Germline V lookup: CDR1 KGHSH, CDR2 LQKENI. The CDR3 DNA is TGTGCCAGCTCACCGACCCGGGACAGGGGATTTGGCGGGGAGCTGTTTTTT. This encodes CASSPTRDRGFGGELFF.

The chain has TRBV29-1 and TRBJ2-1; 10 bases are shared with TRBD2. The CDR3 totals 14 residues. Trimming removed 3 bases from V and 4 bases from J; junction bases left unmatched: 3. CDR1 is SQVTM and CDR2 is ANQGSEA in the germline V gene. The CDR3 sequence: CSVEGLASYNEQFF. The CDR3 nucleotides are TGCAGCGTTGAGGGACTAGCGTCGTACAATGAGCAGTTCTTC.

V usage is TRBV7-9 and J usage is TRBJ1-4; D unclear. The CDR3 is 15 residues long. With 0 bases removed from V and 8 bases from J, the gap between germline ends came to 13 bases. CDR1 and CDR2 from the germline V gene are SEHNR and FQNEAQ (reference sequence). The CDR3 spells CASSLAGRGSEKLFF. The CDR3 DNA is TGTGCCAGCAGCTTAGCTGGGCGGGGATCCGAAAAACTGTTTTTT.